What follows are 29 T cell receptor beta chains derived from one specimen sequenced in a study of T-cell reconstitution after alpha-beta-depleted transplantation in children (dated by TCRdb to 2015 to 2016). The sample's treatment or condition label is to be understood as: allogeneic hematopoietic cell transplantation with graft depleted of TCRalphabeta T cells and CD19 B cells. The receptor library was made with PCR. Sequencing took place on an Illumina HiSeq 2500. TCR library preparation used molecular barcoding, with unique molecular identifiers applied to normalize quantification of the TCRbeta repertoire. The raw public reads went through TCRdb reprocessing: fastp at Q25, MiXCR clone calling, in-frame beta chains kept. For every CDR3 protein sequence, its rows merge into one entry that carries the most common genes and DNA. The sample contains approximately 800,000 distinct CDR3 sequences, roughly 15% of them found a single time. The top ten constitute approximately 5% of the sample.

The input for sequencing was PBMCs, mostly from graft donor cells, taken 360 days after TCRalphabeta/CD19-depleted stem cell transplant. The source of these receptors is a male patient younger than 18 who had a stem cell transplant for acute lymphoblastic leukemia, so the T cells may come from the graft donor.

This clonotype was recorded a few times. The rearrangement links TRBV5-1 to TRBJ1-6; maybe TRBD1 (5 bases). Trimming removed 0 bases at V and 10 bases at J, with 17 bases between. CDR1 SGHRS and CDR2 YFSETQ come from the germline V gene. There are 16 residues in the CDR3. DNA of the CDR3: TGCGCCAGCAGCTTGGCCGAGGCAGGGATCGACTCACCCCTCCACTTT. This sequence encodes CASSLAEAGIDSPLHF.

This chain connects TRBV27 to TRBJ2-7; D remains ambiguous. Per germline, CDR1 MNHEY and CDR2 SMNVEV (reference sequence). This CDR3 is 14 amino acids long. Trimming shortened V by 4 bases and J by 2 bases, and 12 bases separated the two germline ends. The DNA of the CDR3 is TGTGCCAGCAGTTCTCAGCTTACTACCTACGAGCAGTACTTC. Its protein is CASSSQLTTYEQYF.

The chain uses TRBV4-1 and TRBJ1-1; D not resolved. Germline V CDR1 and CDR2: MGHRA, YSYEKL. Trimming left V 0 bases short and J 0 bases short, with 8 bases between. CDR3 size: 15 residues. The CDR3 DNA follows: TGCGCCAGCAGCCAAGAAGTGGGGATGAACACTGAAGCTTTCTTT. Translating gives CASSQEVGMNTEAFF.

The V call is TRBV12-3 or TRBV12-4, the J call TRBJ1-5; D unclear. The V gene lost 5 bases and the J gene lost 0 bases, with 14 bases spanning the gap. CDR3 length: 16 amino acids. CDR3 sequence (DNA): TGTGCCAGCAGTCTAGGAACAATATATAGCAATCAGCCCCAGCATTTT. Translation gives CASSLGTIYSNQPQHF.

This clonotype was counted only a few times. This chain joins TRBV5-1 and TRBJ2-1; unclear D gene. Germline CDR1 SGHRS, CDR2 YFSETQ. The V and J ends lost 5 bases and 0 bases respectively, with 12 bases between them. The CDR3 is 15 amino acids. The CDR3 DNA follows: TGCGCCAGCAGACACGACACGAGCTCCTACAATGAGCAGTTCTTC. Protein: CASRHDTSSYNEQFF.

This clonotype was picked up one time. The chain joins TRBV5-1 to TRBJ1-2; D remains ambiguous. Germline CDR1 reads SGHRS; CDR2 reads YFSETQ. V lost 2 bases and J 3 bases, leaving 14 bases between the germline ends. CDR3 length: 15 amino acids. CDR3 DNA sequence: TGCGCCAGCAGCTTCAGAAGGACCGCTGACTATGGCTACACCTTC. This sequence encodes CASSFRRTADYGYTF.

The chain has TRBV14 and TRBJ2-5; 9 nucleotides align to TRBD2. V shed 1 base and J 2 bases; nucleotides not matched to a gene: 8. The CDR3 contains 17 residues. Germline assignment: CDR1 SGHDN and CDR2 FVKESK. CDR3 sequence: CASSQGWLAGSQETQYF. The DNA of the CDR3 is TGTGCCAGCAGCCAAGGCTGGCTAGCGGGATCTCAAGAGACCCAGTACTTC.

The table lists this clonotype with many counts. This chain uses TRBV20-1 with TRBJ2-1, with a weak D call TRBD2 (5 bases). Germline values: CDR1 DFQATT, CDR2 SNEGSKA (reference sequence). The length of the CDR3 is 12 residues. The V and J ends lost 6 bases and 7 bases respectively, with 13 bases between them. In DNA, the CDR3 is TGCAGTGCCCCACCCCCGGGAAATGAGCAGTTCTTC. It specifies CSAPPPGNEQFF.

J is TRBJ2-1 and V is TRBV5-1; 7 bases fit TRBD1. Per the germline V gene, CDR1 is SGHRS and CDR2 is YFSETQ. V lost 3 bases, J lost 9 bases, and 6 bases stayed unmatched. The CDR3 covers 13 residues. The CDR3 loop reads CASSSDRVGEQFF. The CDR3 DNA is TGCGCCAGCAGCTCTGACAGGGTTGGTGAGCAGTTCTTC.

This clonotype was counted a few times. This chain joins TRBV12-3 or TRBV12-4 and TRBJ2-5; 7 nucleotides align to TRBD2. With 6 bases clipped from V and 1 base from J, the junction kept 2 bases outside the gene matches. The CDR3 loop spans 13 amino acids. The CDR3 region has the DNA TGTGCCAGCAGATCTAGCGGCCAAGAGACCCAGTACTTC. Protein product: CASRSSGQETQYF.

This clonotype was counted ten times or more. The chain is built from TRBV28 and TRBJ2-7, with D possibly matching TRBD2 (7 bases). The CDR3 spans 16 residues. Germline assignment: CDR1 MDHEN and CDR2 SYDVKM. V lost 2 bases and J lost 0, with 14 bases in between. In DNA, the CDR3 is TGTGCCAGCAGTTTAGGGGGAGGGGGAAACTCCTACGAGCAGTACTTC. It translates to CASSLGGGGNSYEQYF.

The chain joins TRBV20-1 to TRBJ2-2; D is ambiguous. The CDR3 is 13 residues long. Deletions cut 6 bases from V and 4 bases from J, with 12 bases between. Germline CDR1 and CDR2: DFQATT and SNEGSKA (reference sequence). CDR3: CSAGRLLTGELFF. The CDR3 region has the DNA TGCAGTGCAGGACGGTTACTCACCGGGGAGCTGTTTTTT.

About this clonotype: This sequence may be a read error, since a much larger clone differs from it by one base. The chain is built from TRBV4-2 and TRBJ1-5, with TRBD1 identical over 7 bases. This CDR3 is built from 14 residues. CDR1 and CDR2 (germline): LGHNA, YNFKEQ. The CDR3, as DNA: TGTGCCAGCAGCCAAGCAGGGGGTGGTCAGCCCCAGCGTTTT. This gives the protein CASSQAGGGQPQRF.

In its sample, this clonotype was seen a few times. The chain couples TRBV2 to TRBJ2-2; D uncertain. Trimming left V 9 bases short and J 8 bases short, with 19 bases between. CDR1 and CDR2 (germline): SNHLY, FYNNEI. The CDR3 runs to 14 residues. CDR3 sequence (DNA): TGTGCCAGTAGCCGGGCGAAGTTTCCGGGGGAGCTGTTTTTT. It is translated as CASSRAKFPGELFF.

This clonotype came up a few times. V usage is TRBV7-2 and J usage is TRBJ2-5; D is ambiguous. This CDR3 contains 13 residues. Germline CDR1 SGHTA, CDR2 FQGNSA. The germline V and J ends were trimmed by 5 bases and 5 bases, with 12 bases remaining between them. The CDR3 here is CASSEIGVETQYF. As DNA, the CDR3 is TGTGCCAGCAGCGAGATTGGAGTTGAGACCCAGTACTTC.

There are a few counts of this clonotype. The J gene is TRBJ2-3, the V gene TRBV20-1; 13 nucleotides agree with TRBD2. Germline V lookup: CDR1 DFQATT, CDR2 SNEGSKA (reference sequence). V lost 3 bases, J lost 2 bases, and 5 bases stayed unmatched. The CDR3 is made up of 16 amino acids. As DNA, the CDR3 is TGCAGTGCTAGTGGGGGACTAGCGGGACCCACAGATACGCAGTATTTT. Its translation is CSASGGLAGPTDTQYF.

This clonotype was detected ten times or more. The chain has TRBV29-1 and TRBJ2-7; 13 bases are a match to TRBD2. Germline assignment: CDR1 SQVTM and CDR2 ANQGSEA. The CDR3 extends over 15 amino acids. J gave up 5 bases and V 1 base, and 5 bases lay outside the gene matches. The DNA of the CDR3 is TGCAGCGTTGAAGTACTAGCGGGAGGGGCGCACGAGCAGTACTTC. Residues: CSVEVLAGGAHEQYF.

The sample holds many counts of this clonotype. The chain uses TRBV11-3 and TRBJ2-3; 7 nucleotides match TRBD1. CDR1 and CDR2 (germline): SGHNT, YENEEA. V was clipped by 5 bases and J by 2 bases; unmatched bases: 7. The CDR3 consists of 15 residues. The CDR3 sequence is CASSPRQGHTDTQYF. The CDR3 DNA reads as TGTGCCAGCAGCCCCCGACAGGGCCACACAGATACGCAGTATTTT.

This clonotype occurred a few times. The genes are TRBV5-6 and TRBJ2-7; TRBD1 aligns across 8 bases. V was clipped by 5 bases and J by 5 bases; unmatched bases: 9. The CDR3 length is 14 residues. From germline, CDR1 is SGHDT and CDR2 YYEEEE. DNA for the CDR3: TGTGCCAGCAGACCAATGACAGGGGACCACGAGCAGTACTTC. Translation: CASRPMTGDHEQYF.

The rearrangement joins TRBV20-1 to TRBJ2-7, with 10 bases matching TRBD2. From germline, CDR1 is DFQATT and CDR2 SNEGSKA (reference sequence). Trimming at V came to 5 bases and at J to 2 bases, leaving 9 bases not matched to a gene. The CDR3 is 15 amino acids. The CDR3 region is CSAGHLAGAPYEQYF. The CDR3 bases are TGCAGTGCTGGACACCTAGCGGGGGCCCCCTACGAGCAGTACTTC.

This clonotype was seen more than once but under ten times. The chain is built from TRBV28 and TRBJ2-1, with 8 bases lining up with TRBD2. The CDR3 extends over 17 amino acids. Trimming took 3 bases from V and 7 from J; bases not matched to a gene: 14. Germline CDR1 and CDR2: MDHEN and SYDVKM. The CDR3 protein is CASSFRTSGGGGNEQFF. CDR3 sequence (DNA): TGTGCCAGCAGTTTTCGCACTAGCGGAGGGGGGGGTAATGAGCAGTTCTTC.

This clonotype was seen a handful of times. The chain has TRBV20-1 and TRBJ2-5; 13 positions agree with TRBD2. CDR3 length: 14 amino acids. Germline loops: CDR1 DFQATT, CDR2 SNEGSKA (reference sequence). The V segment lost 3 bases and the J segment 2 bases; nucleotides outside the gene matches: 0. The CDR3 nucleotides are TGCAGTGCTAGGACTAGCGGGAGGCAAGAGACCCAGTACTTC. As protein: CSARTSGRQETQYF.

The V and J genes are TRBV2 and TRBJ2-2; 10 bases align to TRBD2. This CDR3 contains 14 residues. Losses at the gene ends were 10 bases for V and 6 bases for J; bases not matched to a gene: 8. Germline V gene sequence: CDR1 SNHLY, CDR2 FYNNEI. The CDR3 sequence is CATDGTSVSGELFF. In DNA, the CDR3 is TGTGCCACCGACGGGACTAGCGTTTCCGGGGAGCTGTTTTTT.

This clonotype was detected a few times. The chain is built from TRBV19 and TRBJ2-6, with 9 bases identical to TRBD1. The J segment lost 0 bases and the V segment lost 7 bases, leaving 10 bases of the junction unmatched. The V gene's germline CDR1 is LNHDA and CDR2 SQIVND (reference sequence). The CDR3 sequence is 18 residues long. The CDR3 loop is CASNLLGQGVSGANVLTF. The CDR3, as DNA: TGTGCCAGTAACTTACTGGGACAGGGCGTCTCTGGGGCCAACGTCCTGACTTTC. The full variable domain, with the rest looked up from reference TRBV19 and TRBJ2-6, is DGGITQSPKYLFRKEGQNVTLSCEQNLNHDAMYWYRQDPGQGLRLIYYSQIVNDFQKGDIAEGYSVSREKKESFPLTVTSAQKNPTAFYLCASNLLGQGVSGANVLTFGAGSRLTVL.

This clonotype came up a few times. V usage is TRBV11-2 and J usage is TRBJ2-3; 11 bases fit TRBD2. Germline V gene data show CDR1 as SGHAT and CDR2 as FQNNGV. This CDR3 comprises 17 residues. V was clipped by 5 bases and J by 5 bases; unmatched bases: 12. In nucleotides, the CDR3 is TGTGCCAGCAGCCCCGAGGGGACCACTAGCGGGAGAGATACGCAGTATTTT. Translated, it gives CASSPEGTTSGRDTQYF.

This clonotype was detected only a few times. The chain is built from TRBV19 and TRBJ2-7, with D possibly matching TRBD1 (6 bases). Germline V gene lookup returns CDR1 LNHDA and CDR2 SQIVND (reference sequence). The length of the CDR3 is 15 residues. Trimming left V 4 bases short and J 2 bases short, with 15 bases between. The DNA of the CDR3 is TGTGCCAGTAGTACGGACAGACACATCGCCTACGAGCAGTACTTC. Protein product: CASSTDRHIAYEQYF.

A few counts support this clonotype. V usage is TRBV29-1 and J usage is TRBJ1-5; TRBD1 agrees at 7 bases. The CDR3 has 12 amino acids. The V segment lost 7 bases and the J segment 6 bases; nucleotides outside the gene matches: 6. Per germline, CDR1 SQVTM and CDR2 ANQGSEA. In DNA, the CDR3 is TGCAGCGCTGGGACAGCGGCTCAGCCCCAGCATTTT. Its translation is CSAGTAAQPQHF.

CDR3 loop: CASSLQQGNGNTIYF. The CDR3 coding sequence is TGCGCCAGCAGCTTGCAACAGGGGAATGGAAACACCATATATTTT. This chain links TRBV5-1 with TRBJ1-3, with TRBD1 matching over 7 bases. V dropped 1 base and J dropped 3; count of bases not matched to a gene: 4. The germline CDR1 and CDR2 sequences are SGHRS and YFSETQ. The CDR3 contains 15 residues.

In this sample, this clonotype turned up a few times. CDR3 amino acids: CASSLMYGGNTEAFF. The DNA for the CDR3 is TGCGCCAGCAGCCTGATGTATGGGGGGAACACTGAAGCTTTCTTT. The chain combines TRBV5-1 with TRBJ1-1; D perhaps matches TRBD1 (5 bases). The CDR3 covers 15 residues. From germline, CDR1 is SGHRS and CDR2 YFSETQ. V lost 4 bases, J lost 1 base, and 14 bases lay in between.